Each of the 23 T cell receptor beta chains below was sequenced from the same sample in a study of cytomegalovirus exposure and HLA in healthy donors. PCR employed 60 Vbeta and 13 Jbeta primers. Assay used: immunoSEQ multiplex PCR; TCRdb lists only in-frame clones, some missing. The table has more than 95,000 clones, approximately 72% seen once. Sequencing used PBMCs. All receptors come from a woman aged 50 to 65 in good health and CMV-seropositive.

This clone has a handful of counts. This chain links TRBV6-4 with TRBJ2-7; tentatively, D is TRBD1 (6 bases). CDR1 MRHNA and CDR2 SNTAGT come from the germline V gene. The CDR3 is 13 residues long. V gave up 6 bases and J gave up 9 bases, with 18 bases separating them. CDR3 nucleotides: TGTGCCAGCAGGGACGGACAGAGTTTCGGGCAGTACTTC. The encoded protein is CASRDGQSFGQYF.

The CDR3 DNA reads TGTGCTAGTGATTCGGGACAGGGGACTAGCGGACAACCCTACGAGCAGTACTTC. It yields the protein CASDSGQGTSGQPYEQYF. This chain links TRBV12-5 with TRBJ2-7; a weak D match, TRBD2 (11 bases). Per the germline V gene, CDR1 is LGHNT and CDR2 is FRNRAP. This CDR3 region has 18 residues. Trimming took off 7 bases at V and 2 bases at J, with 27 bases between the two ends. Full variable domain (outside the CDR3, taken from reference TRBV12-5 and TRBJ2-7): DARVTQTPRHKVTEMGQEVTMRCQPILGHNTVFWYRQTMMQGLELLAYFRNRAPLDDSGMPKDRFSAEMPDATLATLKIQPSEPRDSAVYFCASDSGQGTSGQPYEQYFGPGTRLTVT.

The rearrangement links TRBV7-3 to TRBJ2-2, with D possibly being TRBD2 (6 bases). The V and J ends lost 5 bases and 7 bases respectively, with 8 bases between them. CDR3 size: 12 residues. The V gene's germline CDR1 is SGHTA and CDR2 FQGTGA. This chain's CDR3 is CASSPEGGELFF. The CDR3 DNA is TGTGCCAGCAGCCCGGAGGGCGGGGAGCTGTTTTTT.

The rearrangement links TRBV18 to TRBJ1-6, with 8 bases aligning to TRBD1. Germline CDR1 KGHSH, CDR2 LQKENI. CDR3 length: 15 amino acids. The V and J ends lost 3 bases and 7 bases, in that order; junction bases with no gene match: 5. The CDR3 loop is CASSPGTGQNSPLHF. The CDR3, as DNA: TGTGCCAGCTCACCGGGGACAGGTCAGAATTCACCCCTCCACTTT.

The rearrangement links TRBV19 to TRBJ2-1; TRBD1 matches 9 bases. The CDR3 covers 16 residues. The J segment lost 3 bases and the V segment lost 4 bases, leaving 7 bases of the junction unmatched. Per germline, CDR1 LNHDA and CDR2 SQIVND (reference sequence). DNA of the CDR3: TGTGCCAGTAGTACCCCGGGACAGGGCATCTACAATGAGCAGTTCTTC. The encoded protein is CASSTPGQGIYNEQFF.

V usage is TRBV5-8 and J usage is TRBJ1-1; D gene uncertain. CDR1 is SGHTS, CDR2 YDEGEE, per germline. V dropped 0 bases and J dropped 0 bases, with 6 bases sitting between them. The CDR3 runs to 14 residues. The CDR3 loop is CASSLAAVNTEAFF. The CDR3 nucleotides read TGTGCCAGCAGCTTGGCGGCGGTGAACACTGAAGCTTTCTTT.

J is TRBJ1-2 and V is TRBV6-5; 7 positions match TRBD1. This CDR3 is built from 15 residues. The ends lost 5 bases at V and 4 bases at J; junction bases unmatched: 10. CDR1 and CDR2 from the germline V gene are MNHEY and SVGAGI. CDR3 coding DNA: TGTGCCAGCAGTCCGTCGACAGGGTCACGCTATGGCTACACCTTC. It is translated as CASSPSTGSRYGYTF.

This CDR3 is CAISPRDRDGNTEAFF. The CDR3 nucleotides are TGTGCCATCAGTCCCCGGGACAGGGATGGGAACACTGAAGCTTTCTTT. The genes are TRBV10-3 and TRBJ1-1; 9 bases agree with TRBD1. V shed 5 bases, J shed 1 base, and the junction held 8 bases outside the gene matches. There are 16 residues in the CDR3. The germline CDR1 and CDR2 sequences are ENHRY and SYGVKD.

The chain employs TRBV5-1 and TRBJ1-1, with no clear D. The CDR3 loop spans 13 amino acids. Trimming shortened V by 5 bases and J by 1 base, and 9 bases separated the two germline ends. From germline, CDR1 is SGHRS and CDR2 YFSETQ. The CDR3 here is CASRVTPNTEAFF. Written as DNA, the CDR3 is TGCGCCAGCAGAGTCACACCGAACACTGAAGCTTTCTTT. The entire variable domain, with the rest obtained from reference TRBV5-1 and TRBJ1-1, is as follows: KAGVTQTPRYLIKTRGQQVTLSCSPISGHRSVSWYQQTPGQGLQFLFEYFSETQRNKGNFPGRFSGRQFSNSRSEMNVSTLELGDSALYLCASRVTPNTEAFFGQGTRLTVV.

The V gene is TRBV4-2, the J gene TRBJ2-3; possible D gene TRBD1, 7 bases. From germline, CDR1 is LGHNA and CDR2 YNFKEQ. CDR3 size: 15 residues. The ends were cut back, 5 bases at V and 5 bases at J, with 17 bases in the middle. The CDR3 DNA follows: TGTGCCAGCAGCGGAGGGACAGCGGTGAAAGATACGCAGTATTTT. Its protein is CASSGGTAVKDTQYF.

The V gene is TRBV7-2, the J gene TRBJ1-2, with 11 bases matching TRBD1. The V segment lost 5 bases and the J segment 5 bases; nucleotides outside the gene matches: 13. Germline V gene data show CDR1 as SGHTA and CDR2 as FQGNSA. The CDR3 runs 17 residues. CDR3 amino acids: CASSLSFRTGGIYGYTF. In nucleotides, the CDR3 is TGTGCCAGCAGCCTGTCCTTTAGGACAGGGGGCATTTATGGCTACACCTTC.

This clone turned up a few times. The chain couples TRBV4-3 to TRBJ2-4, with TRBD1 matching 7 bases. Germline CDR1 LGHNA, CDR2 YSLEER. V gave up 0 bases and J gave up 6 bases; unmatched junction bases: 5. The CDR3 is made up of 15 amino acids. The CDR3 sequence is CASSQERQGRNIQYF. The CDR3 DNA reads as TGCGCCAGCAGCCAAGAGAGACAGGGAAGAAACATTCAGTACTTC.

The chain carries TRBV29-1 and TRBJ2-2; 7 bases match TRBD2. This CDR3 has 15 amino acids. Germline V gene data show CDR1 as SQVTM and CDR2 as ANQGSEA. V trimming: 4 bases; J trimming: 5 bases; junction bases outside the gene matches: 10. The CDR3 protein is CSVVTSGVGTGELFF. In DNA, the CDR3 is TGCAGCGTTGTGACAAGCGGGGTGGGGACCGGGGAGCTGTTTTTT.

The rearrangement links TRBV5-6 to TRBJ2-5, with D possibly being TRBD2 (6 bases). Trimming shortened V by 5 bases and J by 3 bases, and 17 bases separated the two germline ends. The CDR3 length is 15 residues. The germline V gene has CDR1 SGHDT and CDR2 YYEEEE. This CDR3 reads CASSWWLGEEETQYF. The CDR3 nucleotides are TGTGCCAGCAGTTGGTGGTTGGGGGAGGAAGAGACCCAGTACTTC.

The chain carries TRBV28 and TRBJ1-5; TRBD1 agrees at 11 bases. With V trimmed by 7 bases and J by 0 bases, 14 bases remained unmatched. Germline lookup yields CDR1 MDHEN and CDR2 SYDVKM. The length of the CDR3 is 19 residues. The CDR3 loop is CASISAGTGGLYSNQPQHF. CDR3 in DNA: TGTGCCAGCATTTCAGCCGGGACAGGGGGTCTCTATAGCAATCAGCCCCAGCATTTT. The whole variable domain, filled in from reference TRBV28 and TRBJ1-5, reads DVKVTQSSRYLVKRTGEKVFLECVQDMDHENMFWYRQDPGLGLRLIYFSYDVKMKEKGDIPEGYSVSREKKERFSLILESASTNQTSMYLCASISAGTGGLYSNQPQHFGDGTRLSIL.

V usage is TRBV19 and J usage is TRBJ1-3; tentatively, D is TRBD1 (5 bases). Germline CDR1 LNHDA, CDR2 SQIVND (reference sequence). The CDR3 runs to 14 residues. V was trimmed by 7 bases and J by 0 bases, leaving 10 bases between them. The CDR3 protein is CASNGAFSGNTIYF. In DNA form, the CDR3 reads TGTGCCAGTAATGGGGCCTTCTCTGGAAACACCATATATTTT.

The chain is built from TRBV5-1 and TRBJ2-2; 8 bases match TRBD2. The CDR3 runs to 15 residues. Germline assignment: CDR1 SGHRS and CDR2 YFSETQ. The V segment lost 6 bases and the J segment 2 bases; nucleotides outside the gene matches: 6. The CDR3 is CASMELAVNTGELFF. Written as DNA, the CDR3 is TGCGCCAGCATGGAACTAGCGGTAAACACCGGGGAGCTGTTTTTT.

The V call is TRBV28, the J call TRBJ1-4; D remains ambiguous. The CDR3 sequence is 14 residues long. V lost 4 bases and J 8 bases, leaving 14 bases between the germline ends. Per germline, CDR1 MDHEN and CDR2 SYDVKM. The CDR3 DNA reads TGTGCCAGCAGTTACCAGGAAGGGAGAGAAAAACTGTTTTTT. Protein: CASSYQEGREKLFF.

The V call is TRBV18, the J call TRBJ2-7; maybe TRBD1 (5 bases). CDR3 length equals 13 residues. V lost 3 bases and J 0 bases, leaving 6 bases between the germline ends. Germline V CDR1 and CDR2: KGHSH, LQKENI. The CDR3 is CASSPTGSYEQYF. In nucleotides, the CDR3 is TGTGCCAGCTCACCCACAGGCTCCTACGAGCAGTACTTC. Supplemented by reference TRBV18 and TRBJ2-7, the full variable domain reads NAGVMQNPRHLVRRRGQEARLRCSPMKGHSHVYWYRQLPEEGLKFMVYLQKENIIDESGMPKERFSAEFPKEGPSILRIQQVVRGDSAAYFCASSPTGSYEQYFGPGTRLTVT.

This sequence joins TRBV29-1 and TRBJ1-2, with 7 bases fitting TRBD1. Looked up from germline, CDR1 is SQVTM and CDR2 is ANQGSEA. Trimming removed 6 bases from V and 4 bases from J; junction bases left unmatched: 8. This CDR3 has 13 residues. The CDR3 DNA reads TGCAGCGTAAGACAGGGTGGGAGCTATGGCTACACCTTC. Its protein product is CSVRQGGSYGYTF.

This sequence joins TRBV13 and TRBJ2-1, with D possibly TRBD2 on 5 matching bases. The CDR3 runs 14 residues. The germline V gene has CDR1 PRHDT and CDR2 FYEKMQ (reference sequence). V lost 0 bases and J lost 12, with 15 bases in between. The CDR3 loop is CASSLGGSRTGQFF. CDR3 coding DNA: TGTGCCAGCAGCTTAGGGGGGAGTCGGACGGGGCAGTTCTTC. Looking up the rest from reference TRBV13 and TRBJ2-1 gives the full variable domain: AAGVIQSPRHLIKEKRETATLKCYPIPRHDTVYWYQQGPGQDPQFLISFYEKMQSDKGSIPDRFSAQQFSDYHSELNMSSLELGDSALYFCASSLGGSRTGQFFGPGTRLTVL.

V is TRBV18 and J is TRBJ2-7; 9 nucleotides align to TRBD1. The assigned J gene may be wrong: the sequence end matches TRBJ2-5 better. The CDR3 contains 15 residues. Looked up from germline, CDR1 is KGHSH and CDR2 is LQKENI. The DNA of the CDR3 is TGTGCCAGCTCACCAACGGGACAGGGCCGAGAGACCCAGTACTTC. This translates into CASSPTGQGRETQYF.

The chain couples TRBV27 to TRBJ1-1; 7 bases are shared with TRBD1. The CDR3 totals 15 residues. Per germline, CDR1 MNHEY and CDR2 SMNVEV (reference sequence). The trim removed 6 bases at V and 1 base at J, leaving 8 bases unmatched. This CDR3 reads CASRQTGMRNTEAFF. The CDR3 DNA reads TGTGCCAGCAGACAGACAGGGATGAGGAACACTGAAGCTTTCTTT.